The T cell receptor beta chain described here comes from a study of PD-1 blockade in classical Hodgkin lymphoma. Study-level findings and limits: Reports indicated that newly diagnosed patients had lower baseline TCR diversity than healthy donors did. Repertoire difference causes, possibly disease activity or prior therapy, remain undefined.

The assay was immunoSEQ multiplex PCR, and TCRdb's table has in-frame clones only and misses some. The table has 30,000 to 35,000 clones, around 94% seen once. About this clone: The target antigen is unknown.

Indicated time point: newly diagnosed, previously untreated cHL patient sample. The CDR3 covers 13 residues. Germline-derived CDR1 and CDR2 are KGHSH and LQKENI. Trimming removed 5 bases from V and 9 bases from J, with 17 bases in between. This TCR derives from a human donor with classical Hodgkin lymphoma. The sample was peripheral blood mononuclear cells (PBMCs). This chain uses TRBV18 with TRBJ2-7; D is unclear. The CDR3 reads CASSSSTAVGQYF. The DNA of the CDR3 is TGTGCCAGCTCATCCTCCACGGCTGTGGGGCAGTACTTC.